Shown below are 24 T cell receptor beta chains from a single sample sequenced in a study of a mutant IDH1 vaccine in newly diagnosed glioma. Indicated time point: baseline, week 1 (first vaccination visit). Treatment denoted: pre-vaccination baseline after standard-of-care therapy. Assay: immunoSEQ multiplex PCR; the TCRdb copy retains only in-frame clones and omits some. The sample carries about 30,000 clones, roughly four fifths recorded once. This material consisted of PBMCs, taken from a glioma patient treated with radiotherapy, temozolomide or both. Every receptor here comes from a man aged 25 to 40 with glioma.

The table lists this clone with a few counts. The chain carries TRBV6-1 and TRBJ1-5; no firm D call. V was shortened by 3 bases and J by 4 bases, with 13 bases between the two germline ends. The length of the CDR3 is 15 residues. Germline V gene data show CDR1 as MNHNS and CDR2 as SASEGT. CDR3 sequence reads: CASSDPGEVNQPQHF. In nucleotides, the CDR3 is TGTGCCAGCAGTGACCCGGGAGAAGTAAATCAGCCCCAGCATTTT.

This clone was observed a handful of times. The CDR3 spells CASSPEDRRAYEQYF. In DNA form, the CDR3 reads TGTGCCAGCAGCCCGGAGGACAGGAGGGCCTACGAGCAGTACTTC. This chain joins TRBV7-9 and TRBJ2-7; D is perhaps TRBD1 (7 bases). V gave up 5 bases and J gave up 2 bases, with 16 bases separating them. The CDR3 is 15 residues long. CDR1 is SEHNR, CDR2 FQNEAQ, per germline (reference sequence).

The chain combines TRBV6-1 with TRBJ1-6; D gene uncertain. The germline V and J ends were trimmed by 4 bases and 8 bases, with 15 bases remaining between them. In germline, CDR1 is MNHNS, CDR2 SASEGT. The CDR3 contains 15 residues. Written as DNA, the CDR3 is TGTGCCAGCAGTGCGGCGGGGTCCCGCTATTCACCCCTCCACTTT. This translates into CASSAAGSRYSPLHF.

In its sample, this clone is medium-sized. CDR3 sequence (DNA): TGTGCCAGCAGCTTCGGTGTGACTGGGGCCAACGTCCTGACTTTC. Encoded protein: CASSFGVTGANVLTF. V gene TRBV7-8 combines with J gene TRBJ2-6; D is undetermined. This CDR3 is 15 amino acids long. The germline CDR1 and CDR2 sequences are SGHVS and FQNEAQ. V was cut by 3 bases and J by 2 bases, with 8 bases left in between.

The chain is built from TRBV7-6 and TRBJ2-3, with a weak D call TRBD1 (5 bases). V gave up 0 bases and J gave up 2 bases, with 15 bases separating them. The CDR3 covers 17 residues. Germline CDR1 reads SGHVS; CDR2 reads FNYEAQ. The CDR3 loop is CASSLAPTGRATDTQYF. DNA of the CDR3: TGTGCCAGCAGCTTAGCTCCAACAGGCAGGGCCACAGATACGCAGTATTTT.

The V gene is TRBV7-2, the J gene TRBJ2-1; D remains unclear. Germline V gene data show CDR1 as SGHTA and CDR2 as FQGNSA. There are 12 residues in the CDR3. Deletions cut 1 base from V and 5 bases from J, with 3 bases between. The DNA for the CDR3 is TGTGCCAGCAGCTTAGACCACAATGAGCAGTTCTTC. This gives the protein CASSLDHNEQFF.

This clone has a handful of counts. CDR3 sequence: CASRRELGSNQPQHF. As DNA, the CDR3 is TGTGCCAGTAGGAGGGAGCTGGGGTCCAATCAGCCCCAGCATTTT. The chain employs TRBV19 and TRBJ1-5, with no clear D. V dropped 6 bases and J dropped 3 bases, with 15 bases sitting between them. The CDR3 spans 15 residues. In germline, CDR1 is LNHDA, CDR2 SQIVND (reference sequence).

V and J are TRBV21-1 and TRBJ2-2; whether TRBD2, the table's D call, matches the DNA was not checked. TRBV21-1 is a pseudogene locus. There are 17 residues in the CDR3. The CDR3 DNA follows: TGTGCCAGCAGCAAATGGGGGGAGGAGGGCGTACCCGGGGAGCTGTTTTTT. Its translation: CASSKWGEEGVPGELFF.

With regard to this clone: Distinct nucleotide sequences in the sample also encode this CDR3. J is TRBJ1-1 and V is TRBV6-5, with D maybe TRBD1 (5 bases). Germline CDR1 and CDR2: MNHEY and SVGAGI. CDR3 length equals 15 residues. V gave up 0 bases and J gave up 1 base, with 9 bases separating them. CDR3 loop: CASSYSRQPNTEAFF. Written as DNA, the CDR3 is TGTGCCAGCAGTTACTCGAGACAGCCGAACACTGAAGCTTTCTTT.

By sample fraction, this clone is medium-sized (0.01 to 0.1%). The chain uses TRBV18 and TRBJ1-6, with D perhaps matching TRBD1 (5 bases). The CDR3 runs to 14 residues. Germline V gives CDR1 KGHSH, CDR2 LQKENI. V was cut by 3 bases and J by 7 bases, with 10 bases left in between. The CDR3 DNA reads as TGTGCCAGCTCACCGCTTGACAGCAATTCACCCCTCCACTTT. It is translated as CASSPLDSNSPLHF. Full variable domain (outside the CDR3, taken from reference TRBV18 and TRBJ1-6): NAGVMQNPRHLVRRRGQEARLRCSPMKGHSHVYWYRQLPEEGLKFMVYLQKENIIDESGMPKERFSAEFPKEGPSILRIQQVVRGDSAAYFCASSPLDSNSPLHFGNGTRLTVT.

V is TRBV6-6 and J is TRBJ1-5, with 9 bases aligning to TRBD1. The CDR3 loop spans 16 amino acids. In germline, CDR1 is MNHNY, CDR2 SVGAGI (reference sequence). The V segment lost 4 bases and the J segment 3 bases; nucleotides outside the gene matches: 7. CDR3 bases: TGTGCCAGCAGTTCTACAGGGGGCCGCCTCAATCAGCCCCAGCATTTT. It yields the protein CASSSTGGRLNQPQHF.

The chain uses TRBV25-1 and TRBJ2-2; D is unresolved. Per the germline V gene, CDR1 is MGHDK and CDR2 is SYGVNS. V was trimmed by 4 bases and J by 4 bases, leaving 16 bases between them. The CDR3 runs 16 residues. The CDR3 sequence is CASSASGLGITGELFF. CDR3 bases: TGTGCCAGCAGTGCTTCGGGCTTGGGTATCACCGGGGAGCTGTTTTTT.

CDR3 bases: TGCGCCAGCAGCTTGTCCAAGGGGTTGGAGCTAAAGAGTTACGAGCAGTACTTC. Its translation is CASSLSKGLELKSYEQYF. The chain recombines TRBV5-1 with TRBJ2-7, with D possibly being TRBD1 (5 bases). Germline CDR1 SGHRS, CDR2 YFSETQ. The CDR3 contains 18 residues. V was clipped by 1 base and J by 4 bases, with 24 bases between them.

The genes are TRBV7-9 and TRBJ2-1, with a possible D match to TRBD2 (5 bases). CDR1 SEHNR and CDR2 FQNEAQ come from the germline V gene (reference sequence). V lost 5 bases to trimming and J lost 9 bases, with 20 bases between them. This CDR3 spans 15 amino acids. The CDR3 DNA reads as TGTGCCAGCAGCCCCACGGCCGCCGGAGGTAGTGAGCAGTTCTTC. Its translation is CASSPTAAGGSEQFF.

The chain employs TRBV10-2 and TRBJ2-1; the match to TRBD2 covers 13 bases. The ends lost 6 bases at V and 3 bases at J; junction bases unmatched: 5. CDR3 size: 16 residues. Germline V CDR1 and CDR2: WSHSY, SAAADI. The CDR3 is CASSDWTSGGYNEQFF. As DNA, the CDR3 is TGCGCCAGCAGCGACTGGACTAGCGGGGGCTACAATGAGCAGTTCTTC.

V gene TRBV30 combines with J gene TRBJ1-5; 7 nucleotides align to TRBD1. V lost 2 bases, J lost 7 bases, and 8 bases stayed unmatched. From germline, CDR1 is GTSNPN and CDR2 SVGIG (reference sequence). This CDR3 comprises 14 residues. The CDR3 DNA sequence: TGTGCCTGGAGTCCCAGGGCAGGGGGACAGCCCCAGCATTTT. This sequence encodes CAWSPRAGGQPQHF.

This chain joins TRBV19 and TRBJ2-1; TRBD2 matches 8 bases. The V segment lost 3 bases and the J segment 2 bases; nucleotides outside the gene matches: 3. Germline loops: CDR1 LNHDA, CDR2 SQIVND (reference sequence). The CDR3 contains 15 residues. CDR3 amino acids: CASSMERGPYNEQFF. CDR3 sequence (DNA): TGTGCCAGTAGTATGGAGCGGGGGCCCTACAATGAGCAGTTCTTC. The full variable domain, completed using reference TRBV19 and TRBJ2-1, is DGGITQSPKYLFRKEGQNVTLSCEQNLNHDAMYWYRQDPGQGLRLIYYSQIVNDFQKGDIAEGYSVSREKKESFPLTVTSAQKNPTAFYLCASSMERGPYNEQFFGPGTRLTVL.

The V call is TRBV7-2, the J call TRBJ2-4; the match to TRBD2 covers 13 bases. The CDR3 length is 21 residues. Germline trimming cut 0 bases from V and 0 bases from J; bases unmatched to any gene: 11. CDR1 is SGHTA, CDR2 FQGNSA, per germline. CDR3 protein: CASSLARQGLAGHLAKNIQYF. CDR3 in DNA: TGTGCCAGCAGCTTAGCGCGTCAGGGACTAGCGGGACATCTAGCCAAAAACATTCAGTACTTC.

This clone was seen only a few times. CDR3: CASSTLSGTAHQYF. The DNA of the CDR3 is TGTGCCAGCAGCACTCTTTCGGGGACAGCACATCAGTATTTT. V is TRBV7-7 and J is TRBJ2-3; TRBD1 aligns across 7 bases. The germline V gene encodes CDR1 SSHAT and CDR2 FNYEAQ (reference sequence). The trim removed 5 bases at V and 12 bases at J, leaving 14 bases unmatched. The CDR3 extends over 14 amino acids.

The chain joins TRBV18 to TRBJ1-1, with D possibly TRBD1 on 5 matching bases. Trimming took 0 bases from V and 2 from J, leaving 10 bases between them. The germline V gene encodes CDR1 KGHSH and CDR2 LQKENI. This CDR3 is built from 15 residues. The CDR3 protein is CASSPPRQRNTEAFF. The CDR3 DNA follows: TGTGCCAGCTCACCACCGCGACAGAGAAACACTGAAGCTTTCTTT.

This clone has a single count. The chain is built from TRBV29-1 and TRBJ2-3; 16 nucleotides match TRBD2. V dropped 6 bases and J dropped 5; count of bases not matched to a gene: 2. Looked up from germline, CDR1 is SQVTM and CDR2 is ANQGSEA. The CDR3 contains 14 residues. This CDR3 is CSVGLAGGIDTQYF. In DNA, the CDR3 is TGCAGCGTGGGACTAGCGGGGGGGATAGATACGCAGTATTTT.

This chain connects TRBV9 to TRBJ1-5, with a weak D call TRBD1 (5 bases). CDR3 size: 16 residues. Germline V gives CDR1 SGDLS, CDR2 YYNGEE. V lost 3 bases and J 1 base, leaving 14 bases between the germline ends. Here the CDR3 reads CASSAGGGLSNQPQHF. In nucleotides, the CDR3 is TGTGCCAGCAGCGCTGGGGGGGGTTTAAGCAATCAGCCCCAGCATTTT.

The chain couples TRBV5-4 to TRBJ1-1; no clear D. The CDR3 length is 13 residues. The V end lost 2 bases, the J end lost 1 base, and 6 bases lay between the germline ends. Germline V gives CDR1 SGHNT, CDR2 YYREEE (reference sequence). As DNA, the CDR3 is TGTGCCAGCAGCTTTACACAGAACACTGAAGCTTTCTTT. It encodes CASSFTQNTEAFF.

V is TRBV19 and J is TRBJ1-5; the D gene is possibly TRBD1 (5 bases). V was clipped by 4 bases and J by 2 bases, with 9 bases between them. Germline V CDR1 and CDR2: LNHDA, SQIVND (reference sequence). This CDR3 is built from 14 residues. CDR3 in DNA: TGTGCCAGTAGTAGGGGCGGAGGCAATCAGCCCCAGCATTTT. Protein: CASSRGGGNQPQHF.